These 20 T cell receptor beta chains came from one sample sequenced in a study of T cell repertoires in cytomegalovirus infection. Via MiXCR, TCRdb re-called the reads, giving one row per CDR3 protein. The sample consists of some 350,000 distinct CDR3 sequences, roughly 34% of them appearing once. These receptors are not linked to any known antigen. The source material was cultured PBMCs, sampled from culture after CMV antigen stimulation. Receptor source: a human donor in good health (CMV status not recorded). Some clones in this sample may be carry-over from other donors' samples.

The V call is TRBV7-4, the J call TRBJ2-1; D might be TRBD1 or TRBD2, each matching 5 bases. Germline V lookup: CDR1 SGHVT, CDR2 SQSDAQ. CDR3 length: 16 amino acids. V was clipped by 3 bases and J by 8 bases, with 20 bases between them. In DNA, the CDR3 is TGTGCCAGCAGCTTGGGGGAAACACGAGGCCCGGATGAGCAGTTCTTC. It yields the protein CASSLGETRGPDEQFF.

A few counts support this clonotype. V gene TRBV7-2 combines with J gene TRBJ1-4; D is possibly TRBD1 (5 bases). Germline CDR1 reads SGHTA; CDR2 reads FQGNSA. V lost 0 bases, J lost 4 bases, and 9 bases lay in between. This CDR3 contains 15 residues. The CDR3 coding sequence is TGTGCCAGCAGCTTAGCTCGACAGTTTAATGAAAAACTGTTTTTT. It yields the protein CASSLARQFNEKLFF. Full variable domain (rest looked up from reference TRBV7-2 and TRBJ1-4): GAGVSQSPSNKVTEKGKDVELRCDPISGHTALYWYRQSLGQGLEFLIYFQGNSAPDKSGLPSDRFSAERTGGSVSTLTIQRTQQEDSAVYLCASSLARQFNEKLFFGSGTQLSVL.

V usage is TRBV5-1 and J usage is TRBJ2-1; no reliable D call. The V end lost 0 bases, the J end lost 6 bases, and 10 bases lay between the germline ends. Germline values: CDR1 SGHRS, CDR2 YFSETQ. This CDR3 is built from 14 residues. The CDR3 protein is CASSLGSPSNEQFF. The DNA of the CDR3 is TGCGCCAGCAGCTTGGGTTCGCCCTCCAATGAGCAGTTCTTC.

The genes are TRBV2 and TRBJ2-6; D not certain. The CDR3 runs 14 residues. Looked up from germline, CDR1 is SNHLY and CDR2 is FYNNEI. The V and J ends lost 8 bases and 0 bases respectively, with 8 bases between them. CDR3 DNA sequence: TGTGCCAGCGAGATAGACTCTGGGGCCAACGTCCTGACTTTC. Protein product: CASEIDSGANVLTF.

This clonotype was seen more than once but under ten times. This chain joins TRBV7-2 and TRBJ2-4, with D possibly TRBD2 on 5 matching bases. Trimming removed 6 bases at V and 9 bases at J, with 15 bases between. The CDR3 length is 13 residues. Germline CDR1 and CDR2: SGHTA and FQGNSA. The CDR3 coding sequence is TGTGCCAGCAGGGACCGGGAAAAAGTCATTCAGTACTTC. Protein sequence: CASRDREKVIQYF.

This clonotype was seen a handful of times. The gene calls are TRBV6-2 or TRBV6-3 and TRBJ2-1; 11 bases agree with TRBD2. After removal of 5 bases from V and 1 base from J, the junction contained 4 bases not matched to a gene. CDR3 length: 16 amino acids. Germline CDR1 and CDR2: MNHEY and SVGEGT. CDR3 nucleotide sequence: TGTGCCAGCAGTCGCAGACTAGCGGGGTCCTACAATGAGCAGTTCTTC. As protein: CASSRRLAGSYNEQFF.

This clonotype was seen many times. The chain links TRBV7-9 to TRBJ2-1; 11 bases map to TRBD2. Germline assignment: CDR1 SEHNR and CDR2 FQNEAQ (reference sequence). Trimming at V came to 3 bases and at J to 8 bases, leaving 9 bases not matched to a gene. The CDR3 has 16 amino acids. CDR3 loop: CASSFNLAGGQDEQFF. The DNA of the CDR3 is TGTGCCAGCAGCTTCAATCTAGCGGGAGGCCAGGATGAGCAGTTCTTC.

This clonotype was found many times. V gene TRBV7-2 combines with J gene TRBJ1-1; D gene uncertain. This CDR3 has 14 residues. Germline assignment: CDR1 SGHTA and CDR2 FQGNSA. Trimming left V 4 bases short and J 3 bases short, with 12 bases between. Here the CDR3 DNA reads TGTGCCAGCAGCTCATTGGACGGATACACTGAAGCTTTCTTT. This translates into CASSSLDGYTEAFF.

The chain employs TRBV6-4 and TRBJ2-3, with 11 positions matching TRBD2. The V gene's germline CDR1 is MRHNA and CDR2 SNTAGT. V lost 6 bases to trimming and J lost 4 bases; unmatched junction nucleotides: 6. This CDR3 comprises 15 residues. The CDR3, as DNA: TGTGCCAGCAGCCTCCTAGCGGGAGGTCCAGATACGCAGTATTTT. As protein: CASSLLAGGPDTQYF.

The chain uses TRBV24-1 and TRBJ2-2, with TRBD1 as a possible D gene (6 bases). The germline CDR1 and CDR2 sequences are KGHDR and SFDVKD. The CDR3 extends over 13 amino acids. With 7 bases removed from V and 10 bases from J, the gap between germline ends came to 15 bases. The CDR3 spells CATRGLTGTELFF. In DNA, the CDR3 is TGTGCCACCAGAGGACTGACAGGAACGGAGCTGTTTTTT.

The sample holds a few counts of this clonotype. The chain uses TRBV11-2 and TRBJ2-2, with D perhaps matching TRBD2 (6 bases). V was pared by 1 base and J by 0 bases, with 9 bases between. This CDR3 has 16 amino acids. From germline, CDR1 is SGHAT and CDR2 FQNNGV. In DNA, the CDR3 is TGTGCCAGCAGCTTAGTAACGGGGGCGAACACCGGGGAGCTGTTTTTT. This codes for CASSLVTGANTGELFF. The full variable domain, in which reference TRBV11-2 and TRBJ2-2 provide the parts outside the CDR3, is EAGVAQSPRYKIIEKRQSVAFWCNPISGHATLYWYQQILGQGPKLLIQFQNNGVVDDSQLPKDRFSAERLKGVDSTLKIQPAKLEDSAVYLCASSLVTGANTGELFFGEGSRLTVL.

This clonotype was counted a single time. V and J are TRBV20-1 and TRBJ1-1; 8 bases align to TRBD1. The germline V gene encodes CDR1 DFQATT and CDR2 SNEGSKA (reference sequence). Germline trimming cut 5 bases from V and 3 bases from J; bases unmatched to any gene: 8. The CDR3 spans 14 residues. The DNA of the CDR3 is TGCAGTGCTGAGGACAGGGTGACATACACTGAAGCTTTCTTT. This gives the protein CSAEDRVTYTEAFF.

This rearrangement joins TRBV28 to TRBJ1-4; tentative D call: TRBD1 (5 bases). Germline V gene sequence: CDR1 MDHEN, CDR2 SYDVKM. V lost 7 bases and J lost 8, with 17 bases in between. This CDR3 region has 14 residues. CDR3 DNA sequence: TGTGCCAGCACCGCGGGACCCCGCGGCGAAAAACTGTTTTTT. Translation gives CASTAGPRGEKLFF.

This sequence joins TRBV6-2 or TRBV6-3 and TRBJ2-1; D is uncertain. V was clipped by 3 bases and J by 8 bases, with 8 bases between them. CDR3 length equals 12 residues. Germline CDR1 and CDR2: MNHEY and SVGEGT. For the CDR3, the DNA is TGTGCCAGCAGTTATGAAAGGGATGAGCAGTTCTTC. Its translation: CASSYERDEQFF.

This clonotype was counted only a few times. V is TRBV7-6 and J is TRBJ1-2; 12 bases match TRBD1. This CDR3 region has 14 residues. Trimming cost V 5 bases and J 8 bases; bases outside gene matches: 6. Germline V gives CDR1 SGHVS, CDR2 FNYEAQ. The CDR3 spells CASSPTGTGGGYTF. The CDR3 region has the DNA TGTGCCAGCAGCCCAACCGGGACAGGGGGCGGCTACACCTTC.

Only a few counts were recorded for this clonotype. The chain couples TRBV7-8 to TRBJ2-7; TRBD2 matches at 9 bases. The CDR3 runs to 16 residues. J lost 7 bases, V lost 4 bases, and 14 bases had no gene match. Germline V gene sequence: CDR1 SGHVS, CDR2 FQNEAQ. CDR3 nucleotide sequence: TGTGCCAGCAGCTCACGGACGACTAGCGGAACCCCGGAGCAGTACGTC. This encodes CASSSRTTSGTPEQYV.

This clonotype was found once. The rearrangement joins TRBV24-1 to TRBJ1-3; 8 bases fit TRBD1. Looked up from germline, CDR1 is KGHDR and CDR2 is SFDVKD. The J segment lost 3 bases and the V segment lost 2 bases, leaving 8 bases of the junction unmatched. This CDR3 comprises 17 residues. The CDR3 DNA sequence: TGTGCCACCAGTGATTCGACAGGGGCGAGATATGGAAACACCATATATTTT. Encoded protein: CATSDSTGARYGNTIYF.

V and J are TRBV6-6 and TRBJ1-1, with 7 bases fitting TRBD1. The V and J ends lost 7 bases and 0 bases, in that order; junction bases with no gene match: 14. Germline V gives CDR1 MNHNY, CDR2 SVGAGI (reference sequence). The CDR3 has 17 residues. The DNA for the CDR3 is TGTGCCAGCACCCTGGGCCGGGGGGACAGCCTGAACACTGAAGCTTTCTTT. Translating it yields CASTLGRGDSLNTEAFF.

The V call is TRBV12-3 or TRBV12-4, the J call TRBJ2-2; TRBD1 aligns across 9 bases. With 7 bases clipped from V and 6 bases from J, the junction kept 9 bases outside the gene matches. The CDR3 has 15 amino acids. In DNA form, the CDR3 reads TGTGCCAGCACCCCACGCGGGACAGGGTCCGGGGAGCTGTTTTTT. This translates into CASTPRGTGSGELFF.

This clonotype was picked up one time. The rearrangement links TRBV23-1 to TRBJ2-1, with 10 bases fitting TRBD2. TRBV23-1 is marked as an open reading frame, function uncertain. Trimming cost V 0 bases and J 2 bases; bases outside gene matches: 4. The length of the CDR3 is 17 residues. The CDR3 spells CASSQSTSGSPYNEQFF. The DNA of the CDR3 is TGCGCCAGCAGTCAATCGACTAGCGGGTCTCCCTACAATGAGCAGTTCTTC.